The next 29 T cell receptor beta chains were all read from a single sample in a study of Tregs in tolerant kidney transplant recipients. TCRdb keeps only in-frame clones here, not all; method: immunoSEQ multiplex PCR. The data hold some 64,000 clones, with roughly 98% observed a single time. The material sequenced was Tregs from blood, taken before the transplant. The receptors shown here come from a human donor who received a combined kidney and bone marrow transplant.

The CDR3 DNA reads as TGTGCCAGCAGCTCCAGACAGGGGGATTCACCCCTCCACTTT. It yields the protein CASSSRQGDSPLHF. The chain is built from TRBV7-8 and TRBJ1-6; 9 nucleotides align to TRBD1. The CDR3 loop spans 14 amino acids. With 4 bases clipped from V and 8 bases from J, the junction kept 3 bases outside the gene matches. In germline, CDR1 is SGHVS, CDR2 FQNEAQ.

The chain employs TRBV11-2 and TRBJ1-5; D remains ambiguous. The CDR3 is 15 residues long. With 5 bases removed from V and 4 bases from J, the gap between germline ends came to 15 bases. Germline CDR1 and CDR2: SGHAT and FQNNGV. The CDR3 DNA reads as TGTGCCAGCAGCCAAGGTCCGGGAACAAATCAGCCCCAGCATTTT. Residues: CASSQGPGTNQPQHF.

The CDR3 sequence: CASSLGHSSSYEQYF. CDR3 in DNA: TGTGCCAGCAGCTTAGGACACTCAAGCTCCTACGAGCAGTACTTC. The chain combines TRBV7-2 with TRBJ2-7; no clear D. The CDR3 contains 15 residues. Germline V gene data show CDR1 as SGHTA and CDR2 as FQGNSA. Trimming removed 1 base at V and 0 bases at J, with 10 bases between.

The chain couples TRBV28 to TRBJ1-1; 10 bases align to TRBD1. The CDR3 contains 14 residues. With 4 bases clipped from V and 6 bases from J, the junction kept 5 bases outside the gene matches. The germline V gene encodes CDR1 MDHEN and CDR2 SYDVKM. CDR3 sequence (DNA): TGTGCCAGCAGTTGGGGACAGGGGTGGTCTGAAGCTTTCTTT. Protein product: CASSWGQGWSEAFF. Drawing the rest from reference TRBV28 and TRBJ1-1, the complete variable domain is DVKVTQSSRYLVKRTGEKVFLECVQDMDHENMFWYRQDPGLGLRLIYFSYDVKMKEKGDIPEGYSVSREKKERFSLILESASTNQTSMYLCASSWGQGWSEAFFGQGTRLTVV.

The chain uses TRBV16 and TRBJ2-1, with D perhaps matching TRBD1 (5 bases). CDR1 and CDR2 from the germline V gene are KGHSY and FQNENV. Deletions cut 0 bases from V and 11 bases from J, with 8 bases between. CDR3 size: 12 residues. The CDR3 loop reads CASSQSGQKQFF. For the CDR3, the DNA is TGTGCCAGCAGCCAATCCGGACAAAAGCAGTTCTTC.

CDR3 bases: TGTGCCAGCAGCTCCCCCCCTACTTTCTATGGCTACACCTTC. Protein sequence: CASSSPPTFYGYTF. This rearrangement joins TRBV28 to TRBJ1-2; D is unclear. Trimming took off 6 bases at V and 4 bases at J, with 15 bases between the two ends. The CDR3 spans 14 residues. Germline V CDR1 and CDR2: MDHEN, SYDVKM.

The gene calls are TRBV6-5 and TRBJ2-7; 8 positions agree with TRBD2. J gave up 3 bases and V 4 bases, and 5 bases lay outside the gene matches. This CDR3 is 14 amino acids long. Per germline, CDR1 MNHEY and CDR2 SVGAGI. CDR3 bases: TGTGCCAGCAGTTCGGGAGGGCTTAACTACGAGCAGTACTTC. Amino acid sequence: CASSSGGLNYEQYF.

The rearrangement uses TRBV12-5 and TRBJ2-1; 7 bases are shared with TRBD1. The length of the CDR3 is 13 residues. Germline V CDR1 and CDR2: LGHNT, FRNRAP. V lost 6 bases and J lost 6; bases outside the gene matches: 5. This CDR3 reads CASGPGQINEQFF. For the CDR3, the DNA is TGTGCTAGTGGCCCGGGACAGATCAATGAGCAGTTCTTC.

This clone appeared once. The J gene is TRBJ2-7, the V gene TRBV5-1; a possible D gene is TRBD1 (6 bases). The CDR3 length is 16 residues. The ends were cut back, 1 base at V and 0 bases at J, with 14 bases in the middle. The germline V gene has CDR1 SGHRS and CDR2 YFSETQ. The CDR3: CASSLREQGSSYEQYF. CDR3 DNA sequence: TGCGCCAGCAGCTTGCGAGAGCAGGGGAGCTCCTACGAGCAGTACTTC.

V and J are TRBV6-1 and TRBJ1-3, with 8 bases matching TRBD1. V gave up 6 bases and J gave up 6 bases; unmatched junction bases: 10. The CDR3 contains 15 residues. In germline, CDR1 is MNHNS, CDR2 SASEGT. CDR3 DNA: TGTGCCAGCAGCAAAAGGACAGGGAGTATAAACACCATATATTTT. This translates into CASSKRTGSINTIYF.

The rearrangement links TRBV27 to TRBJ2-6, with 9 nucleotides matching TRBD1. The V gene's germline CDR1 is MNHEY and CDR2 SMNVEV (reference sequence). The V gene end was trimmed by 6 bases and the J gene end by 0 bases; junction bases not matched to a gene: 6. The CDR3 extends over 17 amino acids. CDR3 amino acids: CASRGQGTFSGANVLTF. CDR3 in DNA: TGTGCCAGCAGGGGACAGGGCACCTTCTCTGGGGCCAACGTCCTGACTTTC.

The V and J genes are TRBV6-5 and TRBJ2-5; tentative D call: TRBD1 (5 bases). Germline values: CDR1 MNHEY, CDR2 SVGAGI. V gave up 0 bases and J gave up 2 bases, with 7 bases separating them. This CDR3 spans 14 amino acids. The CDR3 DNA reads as TGTGCCAGCAGTTACTCGAGACAGCAAGAGACCCAGTACTTC. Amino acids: CASSYSRQQETQYF.

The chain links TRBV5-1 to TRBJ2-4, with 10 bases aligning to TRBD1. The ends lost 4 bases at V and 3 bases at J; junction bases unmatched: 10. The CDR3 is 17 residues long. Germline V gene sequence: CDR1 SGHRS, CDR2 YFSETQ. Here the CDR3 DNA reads TGCGCCAGCAGCGGGGAAGACAGGGGGCCAGGCAAAAACATTCAGTACTTC. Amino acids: CASSGEDRGPGKNIQYF.

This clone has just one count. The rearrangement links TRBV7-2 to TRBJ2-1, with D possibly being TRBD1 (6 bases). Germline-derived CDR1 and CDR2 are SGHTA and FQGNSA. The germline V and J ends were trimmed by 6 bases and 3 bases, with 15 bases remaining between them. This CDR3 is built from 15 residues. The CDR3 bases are TGTGCCAGCAGTATTGCAGGGGCATTCTACAATGAGCAGTTCTTC. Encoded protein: CASSIAGAFYNEQFF.

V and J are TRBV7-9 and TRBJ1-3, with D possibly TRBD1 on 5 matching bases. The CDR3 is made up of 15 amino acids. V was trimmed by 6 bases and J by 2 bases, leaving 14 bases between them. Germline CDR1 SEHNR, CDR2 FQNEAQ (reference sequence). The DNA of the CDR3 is TGTGCCAGCAGAACAGACAGAGAGCCTGGAAACACCATATATTTT. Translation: CASRTDREPGNTIYF.

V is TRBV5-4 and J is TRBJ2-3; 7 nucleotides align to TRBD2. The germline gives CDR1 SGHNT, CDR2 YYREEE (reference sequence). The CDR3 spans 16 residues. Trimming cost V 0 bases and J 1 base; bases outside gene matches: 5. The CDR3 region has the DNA TGTGCCAGCAGCTTGGCTAGCGGAATAGGCACAGATACGCAGTATTTT. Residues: CASSLASGIGTDTQYF. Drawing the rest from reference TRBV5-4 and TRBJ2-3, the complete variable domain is ETGVTQSPTHLIKTRGQQVTLRCSSQSGHNTVSWYQQALGQGPQFIFQYYREEENGRGNFPPRFSGLQFPNYSSELNVNALELDDSALYLCASSLASGIGTDTQYFGPGTRLTVL.

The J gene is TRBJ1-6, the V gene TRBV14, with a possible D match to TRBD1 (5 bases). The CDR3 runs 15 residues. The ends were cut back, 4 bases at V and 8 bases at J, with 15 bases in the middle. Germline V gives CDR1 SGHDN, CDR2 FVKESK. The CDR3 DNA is TGTGCCAGCAGCCCGCTGGGAGGGGCGCATTCACCCCTCCACTTT. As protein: CASSPLGGAHSPLHF.

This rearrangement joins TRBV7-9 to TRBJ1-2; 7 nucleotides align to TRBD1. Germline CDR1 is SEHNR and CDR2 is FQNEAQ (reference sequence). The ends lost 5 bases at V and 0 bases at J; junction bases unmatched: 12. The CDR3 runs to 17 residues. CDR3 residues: CASSPWTGSLPNYGYTF. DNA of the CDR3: TGTGCCAGCAGCCCATGGACAGGAAGCCTTCCTAACTATGGCTACACCTTC.

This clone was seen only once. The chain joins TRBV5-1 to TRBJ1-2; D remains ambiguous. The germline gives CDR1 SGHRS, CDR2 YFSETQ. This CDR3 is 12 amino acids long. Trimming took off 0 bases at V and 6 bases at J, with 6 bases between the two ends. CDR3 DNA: TGCGCCAGCAGCTTGGGCGGAAATGGCTACACCTTC. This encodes CASSLGGNGYTF. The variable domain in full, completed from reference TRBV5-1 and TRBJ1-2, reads KAGVTQTPRYLIKTRGQQVTLSCSPISGHRSVSWYQQTPGQGLQFLFEYFSETQRNKGNFPGRFSGRQFSNSRSEMNVSTLELGDSALYLCASSLGGNGYTFGSGTRLTVV.

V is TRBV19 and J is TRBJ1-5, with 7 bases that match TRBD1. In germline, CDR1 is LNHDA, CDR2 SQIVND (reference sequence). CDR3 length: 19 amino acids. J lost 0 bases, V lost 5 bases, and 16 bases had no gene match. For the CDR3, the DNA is TGTGCCAGTAGTCCACAGACAGGGTTGGGGGTTTATAGCAATCAGCCCCAGCATTTT. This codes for CASSPQTGLGVYSNQPQHF.

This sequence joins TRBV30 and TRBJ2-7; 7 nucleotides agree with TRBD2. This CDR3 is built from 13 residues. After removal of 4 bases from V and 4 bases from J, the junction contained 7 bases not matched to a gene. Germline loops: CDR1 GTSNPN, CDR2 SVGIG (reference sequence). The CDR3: CAWTGGLLYEQYF. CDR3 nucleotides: TGTGCCTGGACCGGGGGACTACTATACGAGCAGTACTTC.

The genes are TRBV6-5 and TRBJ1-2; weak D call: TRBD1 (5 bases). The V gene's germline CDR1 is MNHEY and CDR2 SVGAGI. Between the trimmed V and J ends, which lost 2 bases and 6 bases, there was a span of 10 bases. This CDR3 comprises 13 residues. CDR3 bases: TGTGCCAGCAGTTACCTCGGGGGGGATGGCTACACCTTC. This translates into CASSYLGGDGYTF.

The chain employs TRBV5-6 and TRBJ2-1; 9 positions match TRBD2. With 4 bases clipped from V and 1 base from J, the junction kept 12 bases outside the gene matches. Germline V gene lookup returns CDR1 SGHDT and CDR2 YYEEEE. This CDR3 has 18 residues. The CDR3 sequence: CASSRRRGTSRSYNEQFF. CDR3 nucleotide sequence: TGTGCCAGCAGCCGGCGTCGTGGGACTAGCAGGTCCTACAATGAGCAGTTCTTC.

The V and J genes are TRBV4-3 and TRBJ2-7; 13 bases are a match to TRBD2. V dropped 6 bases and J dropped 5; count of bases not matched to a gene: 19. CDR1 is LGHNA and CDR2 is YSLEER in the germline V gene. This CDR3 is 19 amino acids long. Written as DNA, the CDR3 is TGCGCCAGCAGTCAAAGTATGACTAGCGGGAGGTTCAACCGGGACGAGCAGTACTTC. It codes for CASSQSMTSGRFNRDEQYF.

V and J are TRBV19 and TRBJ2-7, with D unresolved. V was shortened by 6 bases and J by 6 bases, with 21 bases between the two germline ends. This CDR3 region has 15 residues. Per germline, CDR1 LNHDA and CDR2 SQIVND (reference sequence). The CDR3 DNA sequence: TGTGCCAGTAGCCTAACCCCAGGTACTTCAGGCGAGCAGTACTTC. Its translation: CASSLTPGTSGEQYF.

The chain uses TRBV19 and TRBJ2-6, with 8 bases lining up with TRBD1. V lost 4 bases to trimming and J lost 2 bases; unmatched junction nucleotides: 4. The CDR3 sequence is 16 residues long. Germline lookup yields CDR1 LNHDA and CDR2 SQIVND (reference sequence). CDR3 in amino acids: CASSRQGPPGANVLTF. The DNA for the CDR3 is TGTGCCAGTAGTAGACAGGGGCCGCCTGGGGCCAACGTCCTGACTTTC. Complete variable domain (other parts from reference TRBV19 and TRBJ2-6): DGGITQSPKYLFRKEGQNVTLSCEQNLNHDAMYWYRQDPGQGLRLIYYSQIVNDFQKGDIAEGYSVSREKKESFPLTVTSAQKNPTAFYLCASSRQGPPGANVLTFGAGSRLTVL.

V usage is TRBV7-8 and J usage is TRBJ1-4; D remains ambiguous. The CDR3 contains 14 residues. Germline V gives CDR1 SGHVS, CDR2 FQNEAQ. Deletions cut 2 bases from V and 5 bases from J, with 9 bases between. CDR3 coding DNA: TGTGCCAGCAGCTTAACGGGAGAGAATGAAAAACTGTTTTTT. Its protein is CASSLTGENEKLFF.

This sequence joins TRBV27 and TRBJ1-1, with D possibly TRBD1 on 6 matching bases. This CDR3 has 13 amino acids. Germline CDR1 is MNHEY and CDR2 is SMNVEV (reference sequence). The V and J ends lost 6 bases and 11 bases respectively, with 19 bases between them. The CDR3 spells CASRPRRGMRAFF. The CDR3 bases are TGTGCCAGCAGGCCCCGCAGGGGTATGAGGGCTTTCTTT.

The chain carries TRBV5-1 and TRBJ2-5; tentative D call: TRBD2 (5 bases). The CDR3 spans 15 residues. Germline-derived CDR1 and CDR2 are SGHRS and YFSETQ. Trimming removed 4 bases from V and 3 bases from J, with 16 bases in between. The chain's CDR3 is CASSDSRGNKETQYF. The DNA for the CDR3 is TGCGCCAGCAGCGACTCCCGGGGAAATAAAGAGACCCAGTACTTC.